The clone carrying this T cell receptor (beta chain) was counted ten times or more. Its antigen remains unknown. CDR1 and CDR2 from the germline V gene are SGHRS and YFSETQ. Trimming stripped 4 bases from V and 1 base from J, with 8 bases between. This CDR3 has 13 residues. This sample was taken from a study of T-cell reconstitution after alpha-beta-depleted transplantation in children. Study results and caveats: Where alpha-beta T cells came from about two months after transplant was reportedly several hundred expanded graft clones. After transplant, high TCRbeta diversity at day 60 in some patients arose from surviving recipient T cells and thymic progenitors. One year after transplant, T-cell counts and diversity came mostly from newly produced T cells.

The TCRbeta library was prepared with unique molecular identifiers. TCRdb re-called the PCR reads through MiXCR, storing one row per CDR3 protein. Altogether approximately 99,000 distinct CDR3 sequences are present, approximately 6.9% being singletons, with the ten largest covering approximately 25%. Source: PBMCs, mostly from graft donor cells, taken 360 days after TCRalphabeta/CD19-depleted stem cell transplant. The receptor was isolated from a male patient aged 2-15 years who had a stem cell transplant for acute lymphoblastic leukemia, so the T cells may come from the graft donor. The V and J genes are TRBV5-1 and TRBJ1-1, with D unresolved. DNA for the CDR3: TGCGCCAGCAGCAGGGCTGCGAACACTGAAGCTTTCTTT. It encodes CASSRAANTEAFF.